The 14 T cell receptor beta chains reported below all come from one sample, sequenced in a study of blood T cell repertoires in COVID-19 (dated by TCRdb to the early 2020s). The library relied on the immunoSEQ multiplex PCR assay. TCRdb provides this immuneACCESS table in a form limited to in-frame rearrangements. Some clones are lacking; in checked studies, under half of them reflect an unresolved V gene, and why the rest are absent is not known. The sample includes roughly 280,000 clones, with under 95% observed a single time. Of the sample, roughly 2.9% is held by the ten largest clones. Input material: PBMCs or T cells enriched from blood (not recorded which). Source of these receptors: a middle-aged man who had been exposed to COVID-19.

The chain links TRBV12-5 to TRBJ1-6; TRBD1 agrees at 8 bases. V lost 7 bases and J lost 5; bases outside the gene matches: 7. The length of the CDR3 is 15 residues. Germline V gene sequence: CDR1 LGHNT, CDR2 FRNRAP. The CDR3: CASALQGADNSPLHF. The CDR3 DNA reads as TGTGCTAGTGCCCTCCAGGGGGCCGATAATTCACCCCTCCACTTT.

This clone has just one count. The CDR3 sequence: CSVRRAGGSYEQYF. The DNA for the CDR3 is TGCAGCGTTCGTAGAGCGGGAGGGTCCTACGAGCAGTACTTC. The chain combines TRBV29-1 with TRBJ2-7, with TRBD2 matching 10 bases. Losses at the gene ends were 5 bases for V and 1 base for J; bases not matched to a gene: 5. CDR1 is SQVTM, CDR2 ANQGSEA, per germline. CDR3 length: 14 residues.

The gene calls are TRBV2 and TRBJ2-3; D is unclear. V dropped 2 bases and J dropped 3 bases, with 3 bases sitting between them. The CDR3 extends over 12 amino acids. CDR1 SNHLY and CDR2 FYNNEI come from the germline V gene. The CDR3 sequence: CASSESTDTQYF. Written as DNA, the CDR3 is TGTGCCAGCAGTGAATCGACAGATACGCAGTATTTT.

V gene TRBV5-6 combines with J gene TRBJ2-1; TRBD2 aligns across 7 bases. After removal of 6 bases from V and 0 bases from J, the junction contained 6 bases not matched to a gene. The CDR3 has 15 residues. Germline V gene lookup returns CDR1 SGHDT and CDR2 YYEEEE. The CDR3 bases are TGTGCCAGCAACCTAGCGGTTAGCTCCTACAATGAGCAGTTCTTC. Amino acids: CASNLAVSSYNEQFF.

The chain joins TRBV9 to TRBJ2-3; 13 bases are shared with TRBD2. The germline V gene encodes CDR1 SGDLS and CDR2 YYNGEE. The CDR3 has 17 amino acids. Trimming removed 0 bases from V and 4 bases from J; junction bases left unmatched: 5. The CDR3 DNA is TGTGCCAGCAGCGTAGAGGGACTAGCGGGAAGTGCAGATACGCAGTATTTT. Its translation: CASSVEGLAGSADTQYF.

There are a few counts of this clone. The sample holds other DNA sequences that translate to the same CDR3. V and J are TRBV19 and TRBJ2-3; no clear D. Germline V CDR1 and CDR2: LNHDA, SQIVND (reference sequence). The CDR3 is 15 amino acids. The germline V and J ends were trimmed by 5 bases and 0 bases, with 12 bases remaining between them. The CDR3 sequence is CASSPSGTSTDTQYF. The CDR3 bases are TGTGCCAGTAGTCCATCAGGAACTAGCACAGATACGCAGTATTTT. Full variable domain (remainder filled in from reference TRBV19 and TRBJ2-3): DGGITQSPKYLFRKEGQNVTLSCEQNLNHDAMYWYRQDPGQGLRLIYYSQIVNDFQKGDIAEGYSVSREKKESFPLTVTSAQKNPTAFYLCASSPSGTSTDTQYFGPGTRLTVL.

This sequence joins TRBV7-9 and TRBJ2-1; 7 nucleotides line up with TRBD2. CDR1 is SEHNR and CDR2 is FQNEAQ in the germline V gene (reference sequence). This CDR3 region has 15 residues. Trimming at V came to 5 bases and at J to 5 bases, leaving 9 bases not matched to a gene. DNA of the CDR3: TGTGCCAGCAGCCCAGGACTAGTGCGTGACAATGAGCAGTTCTTC. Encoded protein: CASSPGLVRDNEQFF.

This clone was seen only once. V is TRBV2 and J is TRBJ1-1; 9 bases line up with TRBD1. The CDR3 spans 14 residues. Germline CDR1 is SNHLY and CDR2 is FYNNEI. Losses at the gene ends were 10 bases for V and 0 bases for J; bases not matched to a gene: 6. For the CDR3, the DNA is TGTGCCAAAGGACAGGGGACCATGAACACTGAAGCTTTCTTT. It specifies CAKGQGTMNTEAFF.

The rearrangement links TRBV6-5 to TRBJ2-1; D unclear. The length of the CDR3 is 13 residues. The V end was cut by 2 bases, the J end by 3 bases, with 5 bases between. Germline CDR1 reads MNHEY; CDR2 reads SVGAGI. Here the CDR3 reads CASSYQNYNEQFF. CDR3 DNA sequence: TGTGCCAGCAGTTACCAGAACTACAATGAGCAGTTCTTC.

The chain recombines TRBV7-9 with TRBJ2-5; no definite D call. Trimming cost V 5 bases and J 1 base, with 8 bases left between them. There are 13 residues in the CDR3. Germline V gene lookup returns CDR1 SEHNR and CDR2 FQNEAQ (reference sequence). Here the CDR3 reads CASSQQIQETQYF. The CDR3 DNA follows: TGTGCCAGCAGCCAACAGATCCAAGAGACCCAGTACTTC. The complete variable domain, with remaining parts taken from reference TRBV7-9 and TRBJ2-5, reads DTGVSQNPRHKITKRGQNVTFRCDPISEHNRLYWYRQTLGQGPEFLTYFQNEAQLEKSRLLSDRFSAERPKGSFSTLEIQRTEQGDSAMYLCASSQQIQETQYFGPGTRLLVL.

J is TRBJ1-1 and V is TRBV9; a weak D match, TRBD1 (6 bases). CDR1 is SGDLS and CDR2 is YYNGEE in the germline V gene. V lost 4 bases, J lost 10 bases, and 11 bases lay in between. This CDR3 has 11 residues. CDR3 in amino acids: CASSPGVGAFF. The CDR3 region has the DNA TGTGCCAGCAGCCCAGGGGTGGGAGCTTTCTTT.

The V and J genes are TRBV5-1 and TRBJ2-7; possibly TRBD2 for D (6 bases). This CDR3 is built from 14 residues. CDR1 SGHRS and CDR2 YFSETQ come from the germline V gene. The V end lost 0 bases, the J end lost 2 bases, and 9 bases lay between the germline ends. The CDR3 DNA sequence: TGCGCCAGCAGCTTGGCCGCGGGGACCTACGAGCAGTACTTC. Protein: CASSLAAGTYEQYF.

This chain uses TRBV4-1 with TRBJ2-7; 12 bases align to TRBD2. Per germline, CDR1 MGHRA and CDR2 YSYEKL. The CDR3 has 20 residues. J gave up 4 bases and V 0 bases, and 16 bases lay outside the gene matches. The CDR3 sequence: CASSQEGVLAGGPVRYEQYF. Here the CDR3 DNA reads TGCGCCAGCAGCCAAGAAGGGGTCCTAGCGGGAGGGCCTGTCAGGTACGAGCAGTACTTC.

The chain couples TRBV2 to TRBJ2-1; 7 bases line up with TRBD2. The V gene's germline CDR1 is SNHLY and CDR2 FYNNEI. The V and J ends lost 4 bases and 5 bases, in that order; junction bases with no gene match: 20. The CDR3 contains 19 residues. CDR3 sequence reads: CASSVVAGVQTGSDNEQFF. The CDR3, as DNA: TGTGCCAGCAGTGTTGTAGCGGGCGTACAAACGGGTTCGGACAATGAGCAGTTCTTC.